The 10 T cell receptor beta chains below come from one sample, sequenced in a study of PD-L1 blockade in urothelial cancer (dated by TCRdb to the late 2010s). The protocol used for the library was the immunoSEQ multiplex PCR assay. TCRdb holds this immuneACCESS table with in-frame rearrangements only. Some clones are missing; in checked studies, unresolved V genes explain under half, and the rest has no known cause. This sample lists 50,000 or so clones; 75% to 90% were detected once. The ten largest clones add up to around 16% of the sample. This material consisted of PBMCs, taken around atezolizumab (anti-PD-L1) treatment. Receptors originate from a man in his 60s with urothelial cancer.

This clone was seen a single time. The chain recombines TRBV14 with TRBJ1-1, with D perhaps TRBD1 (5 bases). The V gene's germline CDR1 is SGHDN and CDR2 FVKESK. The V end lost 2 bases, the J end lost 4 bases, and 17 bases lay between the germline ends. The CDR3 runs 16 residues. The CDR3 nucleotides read TGTGCCAGCAGCCAATTGGGGTCTGGGGGGAGCACTGAAGCTTTCTTT. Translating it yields CASSQLGSGGSTEAFF. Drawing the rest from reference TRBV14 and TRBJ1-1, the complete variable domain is EAGVTQFPSHSVIEKGQTVTLRCDPISGHDNLYWYRRVMGKEIKFLLHFVKESKQDESGMPNNRFLAERTGGTYSTLKVQPAELEDSGVYFCASSQLGSGGSTEAFFGQGTRLTVV.

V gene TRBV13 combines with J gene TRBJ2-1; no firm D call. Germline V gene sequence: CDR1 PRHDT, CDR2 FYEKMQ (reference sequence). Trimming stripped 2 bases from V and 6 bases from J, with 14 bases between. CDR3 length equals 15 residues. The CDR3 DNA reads TGTGCCAGCAGCTTATTAGTAATGAATGTCAATGAGCAGTTCTTC. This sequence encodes CASSLLVMNVNEQFF.

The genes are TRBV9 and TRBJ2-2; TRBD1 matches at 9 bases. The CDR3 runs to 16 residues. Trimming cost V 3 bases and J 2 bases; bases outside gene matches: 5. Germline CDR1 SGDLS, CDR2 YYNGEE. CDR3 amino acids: CASSEGTGYNTGELFF. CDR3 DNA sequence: TGTGCCAGCAGCGAGGGGACAGGGTATAACACCGGGGAGCTGTTTTTT. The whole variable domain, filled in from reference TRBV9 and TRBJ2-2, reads DSGVTQTPKHLITATGQRVTLRCSPRSGDLSVYWYQQSLDQGLQFLIQYYNGEERAKGNILERFSAQQFPDLHSELNLSSLELGDSALYFCASSEGTGYNTGELFFGEGSRLTVL.

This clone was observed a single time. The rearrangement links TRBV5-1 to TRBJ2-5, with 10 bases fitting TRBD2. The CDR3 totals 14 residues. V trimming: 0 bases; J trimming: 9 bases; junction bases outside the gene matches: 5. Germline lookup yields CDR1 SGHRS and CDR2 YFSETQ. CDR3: CASSLGLAGVSQYF. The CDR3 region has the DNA TGCGCCAGCAGCTTGGGGCTAGCGGGGGTTTCCCAGTACTTC.

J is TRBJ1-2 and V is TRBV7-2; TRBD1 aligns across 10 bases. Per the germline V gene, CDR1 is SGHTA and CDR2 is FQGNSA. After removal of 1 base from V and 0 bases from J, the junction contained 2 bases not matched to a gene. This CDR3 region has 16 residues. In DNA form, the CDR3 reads TGTGCCAGCAGCTTAGAGGGGACAGGGGCTAACTATGGCTACACCTTC. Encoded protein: CASSLEGTGANYGYTF.

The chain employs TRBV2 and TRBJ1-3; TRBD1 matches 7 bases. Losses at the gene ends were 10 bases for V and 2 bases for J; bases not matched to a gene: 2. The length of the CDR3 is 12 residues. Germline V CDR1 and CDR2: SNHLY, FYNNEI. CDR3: CAIGQAGNTIYF. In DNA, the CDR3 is TGTGCCATCGGACAGGCTGGAAACACCATATATTTT.

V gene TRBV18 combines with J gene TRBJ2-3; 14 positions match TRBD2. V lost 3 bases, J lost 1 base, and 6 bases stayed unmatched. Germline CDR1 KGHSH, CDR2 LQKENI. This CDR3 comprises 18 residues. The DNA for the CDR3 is TGTGCCAGCTCACCGGGACTAGCGGGAGCCGGGGGCACAGATACGCAGTATTTT. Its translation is CASSPGLAGAGGTDTQYF.

The CDR3 here is CASSAQGGSYEQYF. The CDR3 bases are TGTGCCAGCAGTGCACAGGGGGGGAGCTACGAGCAGTACTTC. The chain recombines TRBV6-1 with TRBJ2-7; D might be TRBD1 (8 bases). The CDR3 is made up of 14 amino acids. V was shortened by 4 bases and J by 3 bases, with 13 bases between the two germline ends. From germline, CDR1 is MNHNS and CDR2 SASEGT.

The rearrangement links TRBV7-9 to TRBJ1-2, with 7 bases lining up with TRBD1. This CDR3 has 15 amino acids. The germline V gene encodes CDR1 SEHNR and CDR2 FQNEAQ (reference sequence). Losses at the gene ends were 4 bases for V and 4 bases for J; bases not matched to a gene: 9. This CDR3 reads CASSSYLRDSYGYTF. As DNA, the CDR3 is TGTGCCAGCAGCTCCTACCTCCGGGACAGCTATGGCTACACCTTC.

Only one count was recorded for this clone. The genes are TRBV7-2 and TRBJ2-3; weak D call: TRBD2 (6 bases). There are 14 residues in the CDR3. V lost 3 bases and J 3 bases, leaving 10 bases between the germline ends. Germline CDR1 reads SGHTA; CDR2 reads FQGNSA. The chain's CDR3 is CASSFPGETDTQYF. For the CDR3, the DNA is TGTGCCAGCAGCTTTCCGGGGGAGACAGATACGCAGTATTTT.